Below, 8 T cell receptor beta chains from the same sample are listed, as sequenced in a study of beta chain features in type 1 diabetes. Expressed TCRB transcripts got sequenced, as all isolated RNA was reverse transcribed. This table comes from immunoSEQ multiplex PCR, and its TCRdb copy is limited to in-frame clones, with some not included. The repertoire consists of roughly 350,000 clones, with roughly 11% occurring once and the leading ten covering 0.015% to 0.02%. The sequenced material came from naive CD4+ T cells from blood. The origin of the receptors is a woman younger than 45 in good health.

This clone has just a few counts. This chain links TRBV6-1 with TRBJ1-2, with 11 bases lining up with TRBD1. The V gene's germline CDR1 is MNHNS and CDR2 SASEGT. V lost 6 bases to trimming and J lost 6 bases; unmatched junction nucleotides: 3. This CDR3 region has 13 residues. CDR3 in amino acids: CASSGQGANGYTF. CDR3 coding DNA: TGTGCCAGCAGCGGACAGGGGGCTAATGGCTACACCTTC.

The gene calls are TRBV18 and TRBJ1-1, with D perhaps TRBD1 (5 bases). V lost 0 bases to trimming and J lost 3 bases, with 11 bases between them. In germline, CDR1 is KGHSH, CDR2 LQKENI. CDR3 size: 15 residues. For the CDR3, the DNA is TGTGCCAGCTCACCACCGCTGGGGCTGGACACTGAAGCTTTCTTT. Protein sequence: CASSPPLGLDTEAFF.

This chain joins TRBV4-1 and TRBJ2-4; D not resolved. CDR3 length equals 16 residues. Germline V gene data show CDR1 as MGHRA and CDR2 as YSYEKL. Deletions cut 2 bases from V and 0 bases from J, with 11 bases between. The CDR3 nucleotides are TGCGCCAGCAGCCAACTCCAATACTTAGCCAAAAACATTCAGTACTTC. Residues: CASSQLQYLAKNIQYF.

This clone was picked up a small number of times. V gene TRBV7-2 combines with J gene TRBJ2-1; 8 bases line up with TRBD1. Looked up from germline, CDR1 is SGHTA and CDR2 is FQGNSA. The CDR3 extends over 15 amino acids. The J segment lost 3 bases and the V segment lost 5 bases, leaving 6 bases of the junction unmatched. The CDR3 sequence is CASSRDRSNYNEQFF. In DNA form, the CDR3 reads TGTGCCAGCAGCAGGGACAGGAGTAACTACAATGAGCAGTTCTTC.

The chain has TRBV10-3 and TRBJ2-2; TRBD2 might be the D (6 bases). Germline CDR1 reads ENHRY; CDR2 reads SYGVKD. The CDR3 is 14 residues long. The V end was cut by 4 bases, the J end by 1 base, with 7 bases between. This CDR3 is CAISGGVNTGELFF. Written as DNA, the CDR3 is TGTGCCATCAGTGGCGGGGTGAACACCGGGGAGCTGTTTTTT.

This clone came up a few times. In nucleotides, the CDR3 is TGTGCCAGTTCCCCTTTCCTAGCGGGAGGAACTGGGGCCAACGTCCTGACTTTC. Its translation: CASSPFLAGGTGANVLTF. J is TRBJ2-6 and V is TRBV28; 11 nucleotides agree with TRBD2. Germline trimming cut 9 bases from V and 2 bases from J; bases unmatched to any gene: 12. Looked up from germline, CDR1 is MDHEN and CDR2 is SYDVKM. The CDR3 has 18 residues. The full variable domain, rest sourced from reference TRBV28 and TRBJ2-6, is DVKVTQSSRYLVKRTGEKVFLECVQDMDHENMFWYRQDPGLGLRLIYFSYDVKMKEKGDIPEGYSVSREKKERFSLILESASTNQTSMYLCASSPFLAGGTGANVLTFGAGSRLTVL.

This chain uses TRBV30 with TRBJ1-3; D is uncertain. Trimming removed 3 bases at V and 0 bases at J, with 6 bases between. Germline V CDR1 and CDR2: GTSNPN, SVGIG (reference sequence). The CDR3 sequence is 13 residues long. The CDR3 sequence is CAWRLFSGNTIYF. The CDR3 region has the DNA TGTGCCTGGAGACTCTTCTCTGGAAACACCATATATTTT.

This clone was counted between two and nine times. J is TRBJ2-7 and V is TRBV5-1, with a tentative D call TRBD1 (6 bases). V was clipped by 4 bases and J by 2 bases, with 25 bases between them. CDR1 and CDR2 from the germline V gene are SGHRS and YFSETQ. CDR3 length: 18 residues. The CDR3: CASSNEGDNDNFAYEQYF. Here the CDR3 DNA reads TGCGCCAGCAGCAACGAGGGGGACAATGATAATTTTGCCTACGAGCAGTACTTC.